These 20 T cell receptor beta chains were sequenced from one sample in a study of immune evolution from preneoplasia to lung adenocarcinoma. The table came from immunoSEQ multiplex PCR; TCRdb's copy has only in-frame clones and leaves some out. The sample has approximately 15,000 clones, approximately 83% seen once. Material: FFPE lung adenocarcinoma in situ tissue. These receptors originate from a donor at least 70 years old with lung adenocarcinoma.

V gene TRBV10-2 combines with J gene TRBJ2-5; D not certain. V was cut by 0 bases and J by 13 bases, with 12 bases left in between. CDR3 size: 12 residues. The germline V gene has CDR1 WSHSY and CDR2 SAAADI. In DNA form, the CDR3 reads TGCGCCAGCAGTGAGTCCGCCCGGGCCCCGTACTTC. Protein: CASSESARAPYF.

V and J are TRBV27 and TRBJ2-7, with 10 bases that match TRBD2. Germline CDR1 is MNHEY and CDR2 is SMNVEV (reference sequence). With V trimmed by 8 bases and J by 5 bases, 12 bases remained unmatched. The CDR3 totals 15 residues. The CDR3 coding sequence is TGTGCCAGCCGCCAAGCGGGACTAGCGATACACGAGCAGTACTTC. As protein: CASRQAGLAIHEQYF.

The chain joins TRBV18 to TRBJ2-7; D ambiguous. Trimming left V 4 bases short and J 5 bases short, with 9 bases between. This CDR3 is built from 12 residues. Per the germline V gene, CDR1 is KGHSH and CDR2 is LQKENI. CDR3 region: CASSLQSNEQYF. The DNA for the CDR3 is TGTGCCAGCTCACTTCAGTCAAACGAGCAGTACTTC.

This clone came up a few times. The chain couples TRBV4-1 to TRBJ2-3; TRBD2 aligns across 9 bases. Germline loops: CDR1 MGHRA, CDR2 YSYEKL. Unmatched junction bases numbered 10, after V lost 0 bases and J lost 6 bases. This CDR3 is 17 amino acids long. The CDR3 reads CASSQDRRGRAPDTQYF. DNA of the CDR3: TGCGCCAGCAGCCAAGATCGCCGCGGGAGGGCCCCGGATACGCAGTATTTT.

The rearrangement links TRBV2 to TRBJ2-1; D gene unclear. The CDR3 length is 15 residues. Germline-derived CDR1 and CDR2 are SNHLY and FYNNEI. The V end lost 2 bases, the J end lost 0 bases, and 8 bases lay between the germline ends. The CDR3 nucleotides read TGTGCCAGCAGTGAACCACGAAGCTCCTACAATGAGCAGTTCTTC. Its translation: CASSEPRSSYNEQFF.

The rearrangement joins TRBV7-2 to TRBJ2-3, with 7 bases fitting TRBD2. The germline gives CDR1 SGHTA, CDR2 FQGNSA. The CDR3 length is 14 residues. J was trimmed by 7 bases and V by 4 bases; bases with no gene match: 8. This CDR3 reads CASSWGGSLYTQYF. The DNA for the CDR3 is TGTGCCAGCAGCTGGGGCGGGAGCTTATATACGCAGTATTTT.

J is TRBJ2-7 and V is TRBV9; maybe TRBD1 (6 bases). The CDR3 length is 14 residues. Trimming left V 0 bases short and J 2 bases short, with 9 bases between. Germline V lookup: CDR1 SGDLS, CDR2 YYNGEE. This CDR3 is CASSVGTEAYEQYF. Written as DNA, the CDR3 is TGTGCCAGCAGCGTAGGGACAGAAGCCTACGAGCAGTACTTC.

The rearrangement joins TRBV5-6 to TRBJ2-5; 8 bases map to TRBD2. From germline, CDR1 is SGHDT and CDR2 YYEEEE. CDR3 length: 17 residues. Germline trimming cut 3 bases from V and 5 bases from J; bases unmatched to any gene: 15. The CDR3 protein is CASSSSTSDLGRETQYF. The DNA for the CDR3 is TGTGCCAGCAGCTCGTCGACTAGCGACTTGGGGAGGGAGACCCAGTACTTC.

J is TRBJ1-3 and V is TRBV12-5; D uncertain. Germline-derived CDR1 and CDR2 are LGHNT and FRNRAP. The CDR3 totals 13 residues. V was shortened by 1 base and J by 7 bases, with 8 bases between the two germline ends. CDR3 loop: CASGLGGGNTIYF. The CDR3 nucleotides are TGTGCTAGTGGTTTGGGCGGAGGGAACACCATATATTTT.

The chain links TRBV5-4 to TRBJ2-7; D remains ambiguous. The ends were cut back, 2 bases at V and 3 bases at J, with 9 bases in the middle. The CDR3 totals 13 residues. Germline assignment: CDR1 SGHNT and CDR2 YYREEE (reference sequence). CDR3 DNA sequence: TGTGCCAGCAGCTTCCCCAATAACTACGAGCAGTACTTC. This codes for CASSFPNNYEQYF.

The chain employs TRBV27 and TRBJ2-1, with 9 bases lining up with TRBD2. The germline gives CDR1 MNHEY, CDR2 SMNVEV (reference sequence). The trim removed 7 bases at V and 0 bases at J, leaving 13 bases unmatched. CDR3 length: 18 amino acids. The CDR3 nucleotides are TGTGCCAGCACAAAACGGGCTAGCGGGGTCAGCTCCTACAATGAGCAGTTCTTC. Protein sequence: CASTKRASGVSSYNEQFF.

CDR3 loop: CASSPGTGRTTEAFF. The CDR3 DNA is TGTGCCAGCAGTCCCGGGACAGGAAGAACAACTGAAGCTTTCTTT. The genes are TRBV6-1 and TRBJ1-1; 8 bases map to TRBD1. J gave up 5 bases and V 5 bases, and 10 bases lay outside the gene matches. CDR3 length: 15 residues. Per the germline V gene, CDR1 is MNHNS and CDR2 is SASEGT.

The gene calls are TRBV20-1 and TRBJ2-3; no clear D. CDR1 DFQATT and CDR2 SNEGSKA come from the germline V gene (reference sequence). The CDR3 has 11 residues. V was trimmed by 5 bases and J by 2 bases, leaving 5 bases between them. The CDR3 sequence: CSAQVTDTQYF. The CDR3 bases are TGCAGTGCTCAAGTCACAGATACGCAGTATTTT.

The CDR3 spells CASSRISNEQFF. The DNA of the CDR3 is TGCGCCAGCAGCCGCATAAGTAATGAGCAGTTCTTC. This chain connects TRBV5-1 to TRBJ2-1; D gene unclear. This CDR3 is 12 amino acids long. Between the trimmed V and J ends, which lost 4 bases and 7 bases, there was a span of 9 bases. Germline loops: CDR1 SGHRS, CDR2 YFSETQ.

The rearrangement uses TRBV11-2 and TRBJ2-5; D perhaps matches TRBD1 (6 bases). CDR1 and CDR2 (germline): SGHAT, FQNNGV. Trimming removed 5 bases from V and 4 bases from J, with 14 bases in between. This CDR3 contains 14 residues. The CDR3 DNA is TGTGCCAGCAGCCTCGGACAGATCCTAGAGACCCAGTACTTC. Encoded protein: CASSLGQILETQYF.

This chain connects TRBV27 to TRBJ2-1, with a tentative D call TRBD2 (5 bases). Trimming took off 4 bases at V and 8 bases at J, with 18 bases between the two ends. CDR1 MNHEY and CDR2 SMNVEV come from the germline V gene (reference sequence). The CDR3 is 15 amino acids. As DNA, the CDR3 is TGTGCCAGCAGTTCCCTGGGGTCACTAGGCCATGAGCAGTTCTTC. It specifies CASSSLGSLGHEQFF.

The CDR3 DNA reads as TGTGCCAGCCGACCGGGGACGGGGGGGTCAGATACGCAGTATTTT. As protein: CASRPGTGGSDTQYF. The chain links TRBV18 to TRBJ2-3; 8 bases are shared with TRBD2. CDR3 length: 15 amino acids. Unmatched junction bases numbered 11, after V lost 8 bases and J lost 4 bases. Germline values: CDR1 KGHSH, CDR2 LQKENI.

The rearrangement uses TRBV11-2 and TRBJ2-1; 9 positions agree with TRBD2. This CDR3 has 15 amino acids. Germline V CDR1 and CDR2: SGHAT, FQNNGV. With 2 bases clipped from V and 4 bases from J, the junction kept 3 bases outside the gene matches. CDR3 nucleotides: TGTGCCAGCAGCTTATTAGCGGGAGAGTACAATGAGCAGTTCTTC. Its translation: CASSLLAGEYNEQFF.

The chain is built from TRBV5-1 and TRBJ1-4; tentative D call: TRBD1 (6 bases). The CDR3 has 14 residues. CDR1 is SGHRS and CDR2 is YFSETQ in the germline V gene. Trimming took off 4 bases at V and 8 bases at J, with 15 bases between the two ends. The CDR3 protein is CASSLGGAAEKLFF. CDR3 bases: TGCGCCAGCAGCCTGGGGGGGGCGGCGGAAAAACTGTTTTTT.

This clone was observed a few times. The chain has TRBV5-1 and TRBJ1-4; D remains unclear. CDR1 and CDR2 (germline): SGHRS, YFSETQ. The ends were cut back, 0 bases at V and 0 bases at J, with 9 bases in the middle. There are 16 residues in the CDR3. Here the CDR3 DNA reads TGCGCCAGCAGCTTGGAGGGTGTGACAACTAATGAAAAACTGTTTTTT. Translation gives CASSLEGVTTNEKLFF.